The text below deals with one T cell receptor (beta chain). Indicated time point: baseline, week 1 (first vaccination visit). Treatment specified: pre-vaccination baseline after standard-of-care therapy. New IDH1-mutant, ATRX-lost WHO grade 3 or 4 astrocytomas occurred in donors. This sample was included in a study of a mutant IDH1 vaccine in newly diagnosed glioma. TCRdb's copy holds only in-frame clones and misses some; the assay was immunoSEQ multiplex PCR. The table shows 75,000 to 100,000 clones, with around 80% occurring only once. The CDR3 covers 14 residues. Germline values: CDR1 LNHDA, CDR2 SQIVND (reference sequence). V lost 6 bases and J lost 4, with 13 bases in between.

The chain uses TRBV19 and TRBJ1-5; no clear D gene. The sample here was PBMCs, taken from a glioma patient treated with radiotherapy, temozolomide or both. The sequence was obtained from a man aged 40-50 years with glioma. Some clones in this sample may be carry-over from other donors' samples. In DNA form, the CDR3 reads TGTGCCAGTAGATTAACTCTAAGTAATCAGCCCCAGCATTTT. Protein product: CASRLTLSNQPQHF.